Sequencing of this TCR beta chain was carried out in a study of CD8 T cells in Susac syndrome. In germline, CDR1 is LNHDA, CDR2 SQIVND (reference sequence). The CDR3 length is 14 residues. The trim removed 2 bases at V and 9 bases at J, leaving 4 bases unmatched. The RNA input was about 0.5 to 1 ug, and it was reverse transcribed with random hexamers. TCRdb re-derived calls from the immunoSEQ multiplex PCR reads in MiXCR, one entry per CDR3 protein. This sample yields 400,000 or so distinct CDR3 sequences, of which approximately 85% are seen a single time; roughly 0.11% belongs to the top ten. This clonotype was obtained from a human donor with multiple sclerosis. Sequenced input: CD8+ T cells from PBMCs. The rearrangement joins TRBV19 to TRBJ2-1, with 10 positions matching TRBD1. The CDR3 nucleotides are TGTGCCAGTAGTATAAAGGGACAGGGGATTGAGCAGTTCTTC. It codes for CASSIKGQGIEQFF.